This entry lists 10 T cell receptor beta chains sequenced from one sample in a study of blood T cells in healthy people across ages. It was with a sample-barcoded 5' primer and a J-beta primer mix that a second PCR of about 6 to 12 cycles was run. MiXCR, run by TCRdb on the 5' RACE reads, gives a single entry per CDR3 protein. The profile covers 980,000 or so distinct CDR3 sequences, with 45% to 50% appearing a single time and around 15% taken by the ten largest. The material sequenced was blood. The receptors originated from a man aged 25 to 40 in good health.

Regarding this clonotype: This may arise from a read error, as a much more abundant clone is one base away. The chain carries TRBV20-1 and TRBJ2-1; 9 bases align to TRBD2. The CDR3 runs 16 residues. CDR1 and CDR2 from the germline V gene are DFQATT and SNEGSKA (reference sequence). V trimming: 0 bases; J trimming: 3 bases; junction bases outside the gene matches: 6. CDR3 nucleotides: TGCAGTGCTAGAGATTGTCAGCGGGGGGACTACAATGAGCAGTTCTTC. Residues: CSARDCQRGDYNEQFF.

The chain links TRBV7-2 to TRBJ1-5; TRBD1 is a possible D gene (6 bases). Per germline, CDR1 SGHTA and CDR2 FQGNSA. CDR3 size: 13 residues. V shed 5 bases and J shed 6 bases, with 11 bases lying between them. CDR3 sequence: CASSLIRGQPQHF. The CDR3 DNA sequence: TGTGCCAGCAGCCTGATCAGGGGTCAGCCCCAGCATTTT.

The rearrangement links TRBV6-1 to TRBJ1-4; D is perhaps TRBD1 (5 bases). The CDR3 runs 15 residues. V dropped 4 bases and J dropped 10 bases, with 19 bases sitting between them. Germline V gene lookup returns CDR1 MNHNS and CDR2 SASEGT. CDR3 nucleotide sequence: TGTGCCAGCAGTGCGGGACGGTCGGATGCCGGAAAACTGTTTTTT. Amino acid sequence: CASSAGRSDAGKLFF.

The CDR3 DNA sequence: TGTGCCAGCAGCTTATTGGGGACCAAGCAGTTCTTC. The encoded protein is CASSLLGTKQFF. The gene calls are TRBV7-2 and TRBJ2-1, with D perhaps being TRBD1 or TRBD2 (5 bases each). The CDR3 is made up of 12 amino acids. Germline V gives CDR1 SGHTA, CDR2 FQGNSA. Between the trimmed V and J ends, which lost 2 bases and 11 bases, there was a span of 10 bases.

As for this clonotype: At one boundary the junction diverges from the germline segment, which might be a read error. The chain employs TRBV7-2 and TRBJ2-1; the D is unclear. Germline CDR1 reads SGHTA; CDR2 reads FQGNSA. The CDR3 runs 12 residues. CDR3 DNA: TGTGCCGGCAGACCAAGCGTGCTTGAGCAGTTCTTC. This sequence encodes CAGRPSVLEQFF.

In DNA form, the CDR3 reads TGCAGTGCTAGAGATTGGACAGGGAGTTCCAATGAGCAGTTCTTC. Amino acids: CSARDWTGSSNEQFF. The chain is built from TRBV20-1 and TRBJ2-1; TRBD1 agrees at 8 bases. Germline lookup yields CDR1 DFQATT and CDR2 SNEGSKA (reference sequence). J was trimmed by 6 bases and V by 0 bases; bases with no gene match: 7. This CDR3 is 15 amino acids long.

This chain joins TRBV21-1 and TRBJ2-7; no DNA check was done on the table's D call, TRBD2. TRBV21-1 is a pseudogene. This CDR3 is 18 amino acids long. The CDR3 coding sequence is TGTGCCAGCAGCAAATACGGGGCCCGACCCAAGAGCTCCTACGAGCAGTACTTC. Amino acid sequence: CASSKYGARPKSSYEQYF.

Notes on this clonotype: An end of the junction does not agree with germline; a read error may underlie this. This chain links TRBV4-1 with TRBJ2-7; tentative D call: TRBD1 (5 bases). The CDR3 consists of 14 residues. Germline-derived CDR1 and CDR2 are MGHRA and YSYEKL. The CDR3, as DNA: TGCGCCGGCAGCCTCGCGACAGTCCCCTACGAGCAGTACTTC. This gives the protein CAGSLATVPYEQYF.

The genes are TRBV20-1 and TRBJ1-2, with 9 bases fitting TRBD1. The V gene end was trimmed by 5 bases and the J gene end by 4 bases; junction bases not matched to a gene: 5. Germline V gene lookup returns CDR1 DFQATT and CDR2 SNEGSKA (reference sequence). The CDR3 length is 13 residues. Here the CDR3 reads CSALGTGSYGYTF. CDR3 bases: TGCAGTGCTTTAGGGACAGGGTCCTATGGCTACACCTTC.

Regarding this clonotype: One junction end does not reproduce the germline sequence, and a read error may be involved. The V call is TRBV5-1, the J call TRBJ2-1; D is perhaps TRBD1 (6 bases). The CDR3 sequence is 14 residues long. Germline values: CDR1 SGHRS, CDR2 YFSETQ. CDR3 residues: CAGRQQGDYNEQFF. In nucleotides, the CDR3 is TGCGCCGGCAGACAACAGGGAGATTACAATGAGCAGTTCTTC.